The clone carrying this T cell receptor (beta chain) was counted many times. Its antigen remains unidentified. These data are taken from a study of identical twins. TCRdb redid the calling of the 5' RACE reads with MiXCR, one entry per CDR3 protein. The sample includes around 340,000 distinct CDR3 sequences, 7% to 9.5% of them seen just once. CDR1 is LGHDT and CDR2 is YNNKEL in the germline V gene (reference sequence). The CDR3 length is 14 residues. The V and J ends lost 3 bases and 5 bases, in that order; junction bases with no gene match: 6. Study conclusions and caveats: Models, which agreed with sharing between unrelated individuals, nonetheless underestimated the out-of-frame TCR alpha sharing seen in monozygotic twins.

The receptor was derived from a woman in her 50s in good health. The specimen sequenced was naive T cells sorted from blood. The chain has TRBV3-1 and TRBJ1-1, with 7 bases lining up with TRBD1. The CDR3 spells CASSQGRGRTEAFF. The CDR3 nucleotides read TGTGCCAGCAGCCAGGGCAGGGGGAGGACTGAAGCTTTCTTT.